This TCR beta chain was captured by sequencing in a study of CD8 T cells in ankylosing spondylitis. Notes on the study in general: Prior work had noted some motif variants in reactive arthritis blood and synovial fluid. Clones linked to disease, bearing a CD8+ phenotype, were relatively rare in peripheral blood.

Germline loops: CDR1 MNHEY, CDR2 SMNVEV (reference sequence). The CDR3 runs to 15 residues. Note on this clonotype: Its specificity is not known. One base away lies a much larger clone, so this may be a sequencing read error.

TCRdb redid the calling of the 5' RACE reads with MiXCR, one entry per CDR3 protein. The table records about 130,000 distinct CDR3 sequences, roughly 13% of them present only once. The specimen sequenced was blood, either unsorted or a sorted T cell fraction (not recorded which). The clonotype originates from a female donor with ankylosing spondylitis or in good health (not recorded which). V usage is TRBV27 and J usage is TRBJ2-3; TRBD2 matches at 10 bases. CDR3 bases: TGTGCCAGCAGTTACTCTAGCGGGAGACCAGATGCGCAGTATTTT. This encodes CASSYSSGRPDAQYF.